The 21 T cell receptor beta chains in this list originate from one sample, sequenced in a study of T cells in Graves' hyperthyroidism and ophthalmopathy. RNA transcripts yielded amplified TCR beta CDR3 regions. The HTBI primer set drove a first-round RT-PCR of the TCR CDR3. From the multiplex PCR reads, TCRdb called clonotypes with MiXCR, one entry per CDR3 protein. The sample has about 570,000 distinct CDR3 sequences; 14% are singletons. Sequencing used blood. Source of these receptors: a middle-aged woman with Graves' hyperthyroidism.

The sample holds many counts of this clonotype. V gene TRBV28 combines with J gene TRBJ2-5; 9 positions match TRBD1. Trimming took 4 bases from V and 5 from J; bases not matched to a gene: 2. Germline-derived CDR1 and CDR2 are MDHEN and SYDVKM. CDR3 length equals 13 residues. The CDR3 DNA is TGTGCCAGCAGTTCGGGACAGGGCGAGACCCAGTACTTC. This sequence encodes CASSSGQGETQYF.

This clonotype has a count of ten or more. The chain combines TRBV6-1 with TRBJ2-7, with D perhaps TRBD1 or TRBD2 (5 bases each). Trimming removed 3 bases at V and 6 bases at J, with 9 bases between. CDR3 length: 12 amino acids. Germline V gene lookup returns CDR1 MNHNS and CDR2 SASEGT. Written as DNA, the CDR3 is TGTGCCAGCAGTGAGGGACGGGGCGAGCAGTACTTC. Residues: CASSEGRGEQYF.

The chain employs TRBV5-1 and TRBJ2-2; tentative D call: TRBD2 (6 bases). The CDR3 loop spans 16 amino acids. Germline loops: CDR1 SGHRS, CDR2 YFSETQ. V was trimmed by 4 bases and J by 4 bases, leaving 17 bases between them. CDR3 residues: CASSPGAGTLTGELFF. The CDR3 coding sequence is TGCGCCAGCAGCCCGGGAGCAGGGACCCTCACCGGGGAGCTGTTTTTT.

This clonotype showed up many times. The chain recombines TRBV30 with TRBJ2-2, with D possibly TRBD1 on 6 matching bases. Germline V gene lookup returns CDR1 GTSNPN and CDR2 SVGIG (reference sequence). The CDR3 totals 14 residues. V was trimmed by 2 bases and J by 0 bases, leaving 7 bases between them. The DNA of the CDR3 is TGTGCCTGGAGTAAGGGGGCGAACACCGGGGAGCTGTTTTTT. It codes for CAWSKGANTGELFF.

This clonotype was seen repeatedly, ten times or more. This sequence joins TRBV24-1 and TRBJ2-3; D not certain. The CDR3 is 14 residues long. Germline V lookup: CDR1 KGHDR, CDR2 SFDVKD. The V and J ends lost 2 bases and 3 bases respectively, with 8 bases between them. Written as DNA, the CDR3 is TGTGCCACCAGTGATTCGCCACAGACAGATACGCAGTATTTT. Translation: CATSDSPQTDTQYF.

This clonotype was seen many times. The rearrangement uses TRBV2 and TRBJ2-1; 9 bases align to TRBD2. Germline V CDR1 and CDR2: SNHLY, FYNNEI. The junction had 5 bases not matched to a gene; V was cut back by 5 bases and J by 6 bases. The CDR3 consists of 14 residues. CDR3 region: CASSIGLAPNEQFF. The DNA for the CDR3 is TGTGCCAGCAGTATCGGACTAGCGCCCAATGAGCAGTTCTTC.

Worth noting for this clonotype: A read error is possible here, since a much larger clone lies one base away. The CDR3 region is CASSKSGVNVLTF. The CDR3 nucleotides are TGTGCCAGCAGTAAGTCTGGGGTCAACGTCCTGACTTTC. The genes are TRBV28 and TRBJ2-6; no reliable D call. The V gene's germline CDR1 is MDHEN and CDR2 SYDVKM. The CDR3 is 13 residues long.

This clonotype has just a few counts. This chain connects TRBV2 to TRBJ1-6; D uncertain. The V and J ends lost 6 bases and 3 bases respectively, with 15 bases between them. Germline CDR1 and CDR2: SNHLY and FYNNEI. CDR3 length: 16 residues. CDR3 coding DNA: TGTGCCAGCAGAGCCGGACGTCAAGACTATAATTCACCCCTCCACTTT. Protein: CASRAGRQDYNSPLHF.

This clonotype has ten or more counts. The chain employs TRBV2 and TRBJ2-3; 9 nucleotides match TRBD1. This CDR3 is 14 amino acids long. The trim removed 8 bases at V and 3 bases at J, leaving 6 bases unmatched. Germline CDR1 reads SNHLY; CDR2 reads FYNNEI. CDR3 DNA: TGTGCCAGCGGGGGACAGGGACCGACAGATACGCAGTATTTT. It encodes CASGGQGPTDTQYF. Supplemented by reference TRBV2 and TRBJ2-3, the full variable domain reads EPEVTQTPSHQVTQMGQEVILRCVPISNHLYFYWYRQILGQKVEFLVSFYNNEISEKSEIFDDQFSVERPDGSNFTLKIRSTKLEDSAMYFCASGGQGPTDTQYFGPGTRLTVL.

This clonotype occurred many times. The chain joins TRBV27 to TRBJ1-2, with D unresolved. Trimming removed 3 bases at V and 4 bases at J, with 12 bases between. The CDR3 spans 14 residues. CDR1 MNHEY and CDR2 SMNVEV come from the germline V gene (reference sequence). The CDR3 sequence: CASSFNGDGYGYTF. CDR3 DNA: TGTGCCAGCAGTTTCAACGGGGATGGCTATGGCTACACCTTC.

There are many counts of this clonotype. The gene calls are TRBV10-1 and TRBJ2-7; a weak D match, TRBD2 (5 bases). CDR1 and CDR2 from the germline V gene are WNHNN and SYGVQD (reference sequence). The CDR3 is 14 residues long. Trimming left V 4 bases short and J 1 base short, with 11 bases between. The CDR3 DNA follows: TGCGCCAGCAGTGGATCAGCGGATTCCTACGAGCAGTACTTC. Protein product: CASSGSADSYEQYF.

At least ten counts were recorded for this clonotype. This chain uses TRBV28 with TRBJ1-1; D unresolved. Germline CDR1 MDHEN, CDR2 SYDVKM. CDR3 size: 12 residues. Deletions cut 5 bases from V and 1 base from J, with 5 bases between. The CDR3 sequence: CASSVPNTEAFF. Here the CDR3 DNA reads TGTGCCAGCAGTGTCCCGAACACTGAAGCTTTCTTT.

This clonotype was observed at least ten times. The CDR3 nucleotides are TGTGCCAGCAGCTTTTTAGGGCAGATTAATGAAAAACTGTTTTTT. Protein product: CASSFLGQINEKLFF. V and J are TRBV7-9 and TRBJ1-4; D remains unclear. From germline, CDR1 is SEHNR and CDR2 FQNEAQ (reference sequence). The CDR3 is made up of 15 amino acids. V lost 3 bases and J 4 bases, leaving 12 bases between the germline ends.

This clonotype was found a few times. The chain is built from TRBV4-2 and TRBJ1-1, with 7 nucleotides matching TRBD1. The junction had 10 bases not matched to a gene; V was cut back by 7 bases and J by 11 bases. The V gene's germline CDR1 is LGHNA and CDR2 YNFKEQ. CDR3 length: 12 residues. The CDR3 DNA is TGTGCCAGCACCGACCAGGGGGAAAAGGCTTTCTTT. It translates to CASTDQGEKAFF.

This clonotype was seen many times. The genes are TRBV12-3 or TRBV12-4 and TRBJ2-5; D assignment may be TRBD1 or TRBD2 (5 bases each). The CDR3 extends over 14 amino acids. V lost 5 bases, J lost 4 bases, and 14 bases lay in between. As DNA, the CDR3 is TGTGCCAGCAGTATAACCGGGACCCCAGAGACCCAGTACTTC. This sequence encodes CASSITGTPETQYF.

This clonotype occurred a few times. The rearrangement uses TRBV5-8 and TRBJ2-7; D possibly matches TRBD1 or TRBD2 (5 bases each). The CDR3 sequence is 12 residues long. From germline, CDR1 is SGHTS and CDR2 YDEGEE. V shed 3 bases and J shed 7 bases, with 11 bases lying between them. The CDR3 DNA reads TGTGCCAGCAGCTGGGGGTTATCTGAGCAGTACTTC. Translating gives CASSWGLSEQYF.

This clonotype was counted only a few times. This chain uses TRBV10-3 with TRBJ1-6; 7 positions match TRBD1. This CDR3 is built from 14 residues. Losses at the gene ends were 4 bases for V and 6 bases for J; bases not matched to a gene: 3. Germline CDR1 reads ENHRY; CDR2 reads SYGVKD. CDR3 region: CAISGQGINSPLHF. The CDR3 nucleotides read TGTGCCATCAGTGGACAGGGCATTAATTCACCCCTCCACTTT.

This clonotype occurred many times. V is TRBV11-2 and J is TRBJ2-3; D ambiguous. Deletions cut 4 bases from V and 8 bases from J, with 13 bases between. CDR3 size: 13 residues. Looked up from germline, CDR1 is SGHAT and CDR2 is FQNNGV. In DNA, the CDR3 is TGTGCCAGCAGCTATTGGAGTGGTGGTACGCAGTATTTT. Translation gives CASSYWSGGTQYF.

This clonotype was counted ten times or more. V is TRBV6-1 and J is TRBJ2-7; D ambiguous. The CDR3 has 14 residues. Trimming took off 7 bases at V and 0 bases at J, with 13 bases between the two ends. Germline assignment: CDR1 MNHNS and CDR2 SASEGT. This chain's CDR3 is CASKETLSSYEQYF. The CDR3 DNA reads TGTGCCAGCAAGGAGACGTTGAGCTCCTACGAGCAGTACTTC.

This clonotype was found a few times. This chain connects TRBV6-1 to TRBJ1-1; 9 bases map to TRBD1. The trim removed 6 bases at V and 5 bases at J, leaving 10 bases unmatched. This CDR3 comprises 15 residues. Germline V gene data show CDR1 as MNHNS and CDR2 as SASEGT. CDR3 protein: CASRANRGRWTEAFF. The CDR3 region has the DNA TGTGCCAGCAGAGCGAACAGGGGGCGGTGGACTGAAGCTTTCTTT.

The gene calls are TRBV7-2 and TRBJ2-3; 8 bases are a match to TRBD1. The CDR3 extends over 14 amino acids. The germline V gene encodes CDR1 SGHTA and CDR2 FQGNSA. J was trimmed by 6 bases and V by 8 bases; bases with no gene match: 10. The CDR3 sequence is CASGPDRGEDTQYF. CDR3 sequence (DNA): TGTGCCAGCGGACCCGACAGGGGTGAGGATACGCAGTATTTT.